This T cell receptor (beta chain) was found in a study of molecular identifiers for immune sequencing clone quantification. Study overall: RNA from 20,000 or 100,000 naive CD8 cells was split five ways in replicates, with four sequenced.

With listed TCR primers and previously described methods, bulk TCR libraries were prepared. Each CDR3 protein is one row after TCRdb ran MiXCR on the PCR reads. The table has around 460,000 distinct CDR3 sequences, 25% seen once. V shed 6 bases and J shed 2 bases, with 14 bases lying between them. Germline CDR1 and CDR2: SEHNR and FQNEAQ (reference sequence). CDR3 size: 14 residues. The sequencing input was naive CD8+ T cells from blood, with Jurkat cell RNA spiked in. Regarding subset: FACS-sorted CD8+CD4-CCR7+CD45RA+ naive T cells. The TCR was taken from a human donor in good health. Some libraries in this study had Jurkat cell RNA spiked in. J is TRBJ2-7 and V is TRBV7-9, with D possibly TRBD2 on 5 matching bases. In nucleotides, the CDR3 is TGTGCCAGCAGTCTAGCCGGATTTACCTACGAGCAGTACTTC. It specifies CASSLAGFTYEQYF.